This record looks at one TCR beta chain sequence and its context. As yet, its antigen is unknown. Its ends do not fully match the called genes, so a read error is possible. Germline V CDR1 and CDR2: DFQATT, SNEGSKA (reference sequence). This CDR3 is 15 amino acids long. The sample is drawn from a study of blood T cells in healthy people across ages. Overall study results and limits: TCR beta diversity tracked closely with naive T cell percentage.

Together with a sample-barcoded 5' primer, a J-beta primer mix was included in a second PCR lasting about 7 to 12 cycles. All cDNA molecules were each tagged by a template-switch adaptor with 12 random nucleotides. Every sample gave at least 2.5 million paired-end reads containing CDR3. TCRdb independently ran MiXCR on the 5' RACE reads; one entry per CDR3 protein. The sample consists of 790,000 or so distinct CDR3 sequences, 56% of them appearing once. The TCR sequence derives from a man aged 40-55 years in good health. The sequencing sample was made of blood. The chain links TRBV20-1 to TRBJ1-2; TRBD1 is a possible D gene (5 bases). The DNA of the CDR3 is TGCAGTGCCAGAGGTCCACGGGACTTAAGGGGTGGCTACACCTTC. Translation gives CSARGPRDLRGGYTF.